This T cell receptor (beta chain) was profiled in a study of cytomegalovirus exposure and HLA in healthy donors. Healthy bone marrow donors made up the donors. This clone was picked up a small number of times. Its antigen is unidentified. General study findings and limits: Only CMV serostatus was available as immune exposure information. Most of the CMV-associated TCR beta chains (in a later analysis) appeared to be HLA-restricted.

Primers for the PCR totalled 60 Vbeta and 13 Jbeta. Data came from immunoSEQ multiplex PCR; TCRdb stores just in-frame clones and leaves some out. The data show approximately 110,000 clones, roughly 15% seen once. The V segment lost 0 bases and the J segment 5 bases; nucleotides outside the gene matches: 7. Germline loops: CDR1 LNHNV, CDR2 YYDKDF (reference sequence). This CDR3 has 15 amino acids. The chain is built from TRBV15 and TRBJ2-7; 7 nucleotides line up with TRBD1. Sequencing used PBMCs. The receptor was isolated from a female donor in good health and CMV-seronegative. The CDR3 DNA is TGTGCCACCAGCAGAGATAGGGGGCGCGTCGACGAGCAGTACTTC. This codes for CATSRDRGRVDEQYF.